This T cell receptor beta chain was identified in a study of molecular identifiers for immune sequencing clone quantification. This clonotype was observed many times. One entry per CDR3 protein results from TCRdb running MiXCR on the PCR reads. Of 250,000 to 400,000 distinct CDR3 sequences listed, about a fifth are singletons. The CDR3 sequence is 16 residues long. Germline V gene lookup returns CDR1 SQVTM and CDR2 ANQGSEA. V lost 6 bases to trimming and J lost 0 bases, with 15 bases between them. Sorted cell numbers of roughly 17,000 to 1,000,000, with 10%, 30% or 50% RNA, served as input for naive CD8 libraries.

The receptor was derived from a human donor in good health. Some libraries in this study had Jurkat cell RNA spiked in. This sequence joins TRBV29-1 and TRBJ2-6; possible D gene TRBD1, 5 bases. The sequenced material came from naive CD8+ T cells from blood, with Jurkat cell RNA spiked in. Specified subset: FACS-sorted CD8+CD4-CCR7+CD45RA+ naive T cells. This CDR3 is CSVTTVARSGANVLTF. The CDR3, as DNA: TGCAGCGTGACGACAGTCGCCCGCTCTGGGGCCAACGTCCTGACTTTC.